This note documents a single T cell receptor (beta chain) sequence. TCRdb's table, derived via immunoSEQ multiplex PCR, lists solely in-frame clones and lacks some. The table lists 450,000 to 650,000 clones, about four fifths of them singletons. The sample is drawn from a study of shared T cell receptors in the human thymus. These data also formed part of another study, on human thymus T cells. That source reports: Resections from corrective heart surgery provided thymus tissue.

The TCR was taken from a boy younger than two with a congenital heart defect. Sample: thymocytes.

The CDR3 DNA reads as TGTGCCAGCAGCTTAAGTGGCCCGGCAGGGGAACAGCCCCAGCATTTT. Amino acid sequence: CASSLSGPAGEQPQHF. The genes are TRBV7-9 and TRBJ1-5; D might be TRBD1 (6 bases). The germline V gene has CDR1 SEHNR and CDR2 FQNEAQ (reference sequence). The CDR3 has 16 residues. V shed 2 bases and J shed 7 bases, with 18 bases lying between them.